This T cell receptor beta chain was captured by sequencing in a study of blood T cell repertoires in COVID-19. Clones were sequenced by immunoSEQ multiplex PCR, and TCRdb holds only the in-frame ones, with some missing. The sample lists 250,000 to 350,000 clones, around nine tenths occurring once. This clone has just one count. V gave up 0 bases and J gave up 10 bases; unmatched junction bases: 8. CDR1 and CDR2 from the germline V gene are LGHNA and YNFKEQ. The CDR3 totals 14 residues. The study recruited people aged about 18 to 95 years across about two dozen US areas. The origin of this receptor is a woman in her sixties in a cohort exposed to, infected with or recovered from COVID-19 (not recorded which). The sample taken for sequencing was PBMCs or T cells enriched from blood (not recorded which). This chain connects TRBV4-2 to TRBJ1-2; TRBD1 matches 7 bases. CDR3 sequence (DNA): TGTGCCAGCAGCCAAGATAAAGGGGGCAGGGACTACACCTTC. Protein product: CASSQDKGGRDYTF.